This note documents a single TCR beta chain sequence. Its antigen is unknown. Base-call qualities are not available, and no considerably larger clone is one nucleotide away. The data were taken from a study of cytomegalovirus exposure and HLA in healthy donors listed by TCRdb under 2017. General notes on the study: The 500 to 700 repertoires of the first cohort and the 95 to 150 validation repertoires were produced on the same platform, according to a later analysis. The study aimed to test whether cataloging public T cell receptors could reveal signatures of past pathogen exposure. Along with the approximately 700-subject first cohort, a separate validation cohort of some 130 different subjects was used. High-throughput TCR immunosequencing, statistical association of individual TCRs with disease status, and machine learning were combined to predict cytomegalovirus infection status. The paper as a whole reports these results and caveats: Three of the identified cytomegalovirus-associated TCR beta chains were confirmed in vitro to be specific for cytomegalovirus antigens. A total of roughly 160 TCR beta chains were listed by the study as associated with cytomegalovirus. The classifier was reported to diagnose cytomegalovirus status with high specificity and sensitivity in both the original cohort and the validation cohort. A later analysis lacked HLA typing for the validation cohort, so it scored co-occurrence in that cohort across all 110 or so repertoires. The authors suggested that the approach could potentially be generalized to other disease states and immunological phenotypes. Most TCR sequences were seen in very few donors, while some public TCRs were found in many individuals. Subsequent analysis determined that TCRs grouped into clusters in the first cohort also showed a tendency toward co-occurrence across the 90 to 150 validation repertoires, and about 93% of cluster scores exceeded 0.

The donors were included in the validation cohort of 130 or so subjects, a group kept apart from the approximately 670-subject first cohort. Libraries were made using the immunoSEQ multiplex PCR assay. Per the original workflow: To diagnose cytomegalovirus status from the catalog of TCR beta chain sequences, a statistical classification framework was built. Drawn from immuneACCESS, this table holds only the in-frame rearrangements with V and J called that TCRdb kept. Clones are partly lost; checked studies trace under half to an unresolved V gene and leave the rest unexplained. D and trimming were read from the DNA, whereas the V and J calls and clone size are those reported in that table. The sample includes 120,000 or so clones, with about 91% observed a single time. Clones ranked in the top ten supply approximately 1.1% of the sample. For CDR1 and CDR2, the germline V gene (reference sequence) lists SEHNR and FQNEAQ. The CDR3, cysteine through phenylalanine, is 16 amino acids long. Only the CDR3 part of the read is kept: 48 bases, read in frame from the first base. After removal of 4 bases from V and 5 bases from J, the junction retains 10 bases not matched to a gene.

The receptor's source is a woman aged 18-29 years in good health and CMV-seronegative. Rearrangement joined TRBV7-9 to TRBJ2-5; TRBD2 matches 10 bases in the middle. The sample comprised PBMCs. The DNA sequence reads TGTGCCAGCAGCTCGGTTAGCGGGGGGTTCAGGGAGACCCAGTACTTC. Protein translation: CASSSVSGGFRETQYF.